The T cell receptor beta chain under discussion was sequenced for a study of graft-versus-host responses after intestinal transplantation. Study context: All recipients were transplanted with multivisceral, liver-intestinal, or isolated intestinal grafts. Among the recipients, all got anti-thymocyte globulin induction and then tacrolimus and steroids for 2 to 3 years.

Of note for this clone: The target antigen is unknown.

Study-level findings and limits: GvH clones occurred in recipient marrow; some first appeared in ileum or blood. Individuals carrying graft-donor T cell macrochimerism showed high graft-versus-host to host-versus-graft clonal ratios in allografts.

The method was immunoSEQ multiplex PCR; TCRdb's version includes in-frame clones alone and lacks a portion of them. The top ten clones hold about 0.11% of a sample with more than 100,000 clones, over 85% of them seen once. The V segment lost 3 bases and the J segment 9 bases; nucleotides outside the gene matches: 2. The CDR3 extends over 12 amino acids. CDR1 LGHNA and CDR2 YNFKEQ come from the germline V gene. Sample: unstimulated CD4+ T cells sorted from spleen or lymph node cells, taken before intestinal transplant. The gene calls are TRBV4-2 and TRBJ2-1; 7 nucleotides match TRBD2. The clonotype originates from a human donor who received an intestinal transplant. The CDR3 reads CASSQGRGEQFF. CDR3 DNA sequence: TGTGCCAGCAGCCAGGGGAGGGGTGAGCAGTTCTTC.